These T cell receptor beta chains were read from a single sample in a study of cytomegalovirus exposure and HLA in healthy donors. Here immunoSEQ multiplex PCR was the method, and the copy in TCRdb shows in-frame clones only, minus some. The sample yields about 130,000 clones, approximately 82% seen once. The specimen sequenced was PBMCs. These receptors were collected from a man younger than 45 in good health and CMV-seropositive. CDR3s include the opening cysteine and the closing phenylalanine or tryptophan. The order of the fields is V gene, D gene, J gene, clone size, CDR3 protein, CDR3 DNA. The D gene is left open where the match is weak. Expanded clones get a size class; other rows say once, few or many, or leave the size out.

TRBV27,TRBD2,TRBJ2-1,-,CASSRISGASSYNEQFF,TGTGCCAGCAGCCGCATTAGCGGGGCAAGCTCCTACAATGAGCAGTTCTTC
TRBV19,TRBD1,TRBJ1-1,-,CATSQRDRGTEAFF,TGTGCCACTTCTCAACGGGACAGAGGCACTGAAGCTTTCTTT
TRBV11-3,TRBD2,TRBJ2-1,-,CASSLVRGGEQFF,TGTGCCAGCAGCTTAGTGCGCGGGGGAGAGCAGTTCTTC
TRBV11-2,TRBD1,TRBJ2-7,-,CASSLLPGGFHEQYF,TGTGCCAGCAGCTTATTGCCAGGGGGCTTCCACGAGCAGTACTTC
TRBV4-3,TRBD1,TRBJ2-5,-,CASSQRTGAPETQYF,TGCGCCAGCAGCCAGAGGACAGGGGCACCGGAGACCCAGTACTTC
TRBV29-1,-,TRBJ2-5,-,CSVEPGGETQYF,TGCAGCGTCGAGCCTGGAGGGGAGACCCAGTACTTC
TRBV2,-,TRBJ2-2,-,CASSEAINTGELFF,TGTGCCAGCAGTGAGGCCATTAACACCGGGGAGCTGTTTTTT
TRBV2,-,TRBJ2-2,-,CASSEGPNTGELFF,TGTGCCAGCAGTGAAGGGCCGAACACCGGGGAGCTGTTTTTT
TRBV2,-,TRBJ2-5,-,CASSGGETQYF,TGTGCCAGCAGTGGCGGGGAGACCCAGTACTTC
TRBV5-1,TRBD1,TRBJ2-7,many,CASSSPGQGGWSYEQYF,TGCGCCAGCAGCTCACCGGGACAGGGAGGTTGGTCCTACGAGCAGTACTTC
TRBV15,TRBD1,TRBJ1-2,-,CATSREEGGRANYGYTF,TGTGCCACCAGCAGAGAGGAAGGGGGCCGAGCTAACTATGGCTACACCTTC
TRBV5-4,TRBD2,TRBJ2-5,-,CASSPQSSGGQETQYF,TGTGCCAGCAGCCCTCAATCTAGCGGGGGACAAGAGACCCAGTACTTC
TRBV5-4,TRBD1,TRBJ2-7,-,CASSVPGQGNYEQYF,TGTGCCAGCAGCGTACCGGGACAGGGGAACTACGAGCAGTACTTC
TRBV2,TRBD2,TRBJ2-3,-,CASRRTSGITDTQYF,TGTGCCAGCAGACGGACTAGCGGAATCACAGATACGCAGTATTTT
TRBV5-4,TRBD2,TRBJ2-7,-,CASSSLAGGDYEQYF,TGTGCCAGCAGCTCTCTCGCGGGGGGGGACTACGAGCAGTACTTC
TRBV27,-,TRBJ2-7,few,CASSRLGTGPYEQYF,TGTGCCAGCAGTAGGCTCGGGACTGGCCCCTACGAGCAGTACTTC
TRBV11-2,-,TRBJ2-6,-,CASSLTRLIGSGANVLTF,TGTGCCAGCAGCTTGACTAGGTTAATAGGCTCTGGGGCCAACGTCCTGACTTTC
TRBV18,TRBD1,TRBJ1-2,-,CASSPPRATGAGGYTF,TGTGCCAGCTCACCACCCCGGGCGACAGGGGCTGGTGGCTACACCTTC
TRBV7-3,-,TRBJ2-1,-,CASSHGLYNEQFF,TGTGCCAGCAGCCACGGACTTTACAATGAGCAGTTCTTC
TRBV7-9,-,TRBJ2-7,-,CASSLIGGQGYEQYF,TGTGCCAGCAGCTTAATCGGGGGGCAGGGCTACGAGCAGTACTTC
TRBV6-5,-,TRBJ1-1,-,CASSRTGEAFF,TGTGCCAGCAGTAGAACAGGTGAAGCTTTCTTT
TRBV9,TRBD1,TRBJ1-6,-,CASSPRDRGSYNSPLHF,TGTGCCAGCAGCCCCAGGGACAGGGGCTCCTATAATTCACCCCTCCACTTT
TRBV7-8,TRBD1,TRBJ1-2,-,CASSLGGQLAGYTF,TGTGCCAGCAGCCTAGGGGGCCAGCTCGCGGGCTACACCTTC
TRBV18,TRBD1,TRBJ1-1,-,CASSLGQGFANTEAFF,TGTGCCAGCTCACTCGGACAGGGCTTTGCAAACACTGAAGCTTTCTTT
TRBV19,TRBD1,TRBJ1-1,-,CASRHRGIALPNTEAFF,TGTGCCAGTAGGCACAGGGGCATCGCGCTCCCGAACACTGAAGCTTTCTTT
TRBV2,TRBD1,TRBJ2-1,-,CASSRRQGNTYNEQFF,TGTGCCAGCAGCCGTAGACAGGGGAATACCTACAATGAGCAGTTCTTC
TRBV27,TRBD2,TRBJ2-5,-,CASSWTSGGETQYF,TGTGCCAGCAGCTGGACTAGCGGGGGGGAGACCCAGTACTTC
TRBV9,TRBD1,TRBJ1-2,few,CASSSRTGSGYTF,TGTGCCAGCAGCTCAAGGACAGGGAGCGGCTACACCTTC
TRBV4-2,TRBD2,TRBJ2-1,-,CASRSTSGSDEQFF,TGTGCCAGCAGGTCCACTAGCGGGAGCGATGAGCAGTTCTTC
TRBV9,-,TRBJ2-5,-,CASSVGSSSGEETQYF,TGTGCCAGCAGCGTAGGCTCGTCCTCGGGTGAAGAGACCCAGTACTTC
TRBV6-6,-,TRBJ1-3,-,CASTTAGFGNTIYF,TGTGCCAGCACCACCGCAGGGTTTGGAAACACCATATATTTT
TRBV4-2,-,TRBJ1-3,-,CASSQDSAVTSSGNTIYF,TGTGCCAGCAGCCAAGATTCGGCGGTGACCAGCTCTGGAAACACCATATATTTT
TRBV28,TRBD1,TRBJ2-7,-,CASSFGTGTYEQYF,TGTGCCAGCAGTTTCGGGACAGGGACCTACGAGCAGTACTTC
TRBV4-1,-,TRBJ1-1,-,CASSQAPRDLGKNTEAFF,TGCGCCAGCAGCCAAGCCCCCCGGGACTTGGGGAAGAACACTGAAGCTTTCTTT
TRBV5-1,-,TRBJ1-1,-,CASTPQTGNTEAFF,TGCGCCAGCACCCCACAAACAGGGAACACTGAAGCTTTCTTT
TRBV11-2,-,TRBJ2-5,-,CASSPRTAAQETQYF,TGTGCCAGCAGCCCCCGGACAGCCGCCCAAGAGACCCAGTACTTC
TRBV19,-,TRBJ1-4,-,CASSDLNYRLGNEKLFF,TGTGCCAGTAGTGACCTCAATTACAGGTTGGGAAATGAAAAACTGTTTTTT